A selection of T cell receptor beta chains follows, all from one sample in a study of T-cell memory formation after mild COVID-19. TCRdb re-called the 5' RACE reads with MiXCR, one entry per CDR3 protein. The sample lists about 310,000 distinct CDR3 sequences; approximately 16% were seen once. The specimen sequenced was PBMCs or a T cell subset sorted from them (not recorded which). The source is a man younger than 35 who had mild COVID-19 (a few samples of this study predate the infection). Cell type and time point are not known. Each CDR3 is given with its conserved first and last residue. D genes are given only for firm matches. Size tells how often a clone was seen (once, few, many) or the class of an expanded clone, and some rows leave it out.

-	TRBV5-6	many	CASSSYRLANTGELFF
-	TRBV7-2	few	CASSLGLADGYTF
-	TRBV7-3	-	CASSYRDSTDTQYF
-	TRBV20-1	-	CSAPTQNNSPLHF
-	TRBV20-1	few	CSAPGPYTGELFF
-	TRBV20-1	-	CSARRGGPSYEQYF
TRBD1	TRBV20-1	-	CSAGQDAGQYF
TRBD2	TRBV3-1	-	CASSQTGGYNEQFF
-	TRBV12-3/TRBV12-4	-	CASSPLLRGTDTQYF
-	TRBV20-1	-	CSARDRHSDQPQHF
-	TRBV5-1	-	CASSPGWMDGYTF
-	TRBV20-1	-	CSARDVTGSAPDTQYF
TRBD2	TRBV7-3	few	CASSLDSGTNTGELFF
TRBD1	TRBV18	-	CASSPRKGATDTQYF
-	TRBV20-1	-	CSATTPLNTEAFF
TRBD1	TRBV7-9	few	CASSSSGAGTGFYEQYF
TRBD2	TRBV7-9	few	CASSLTVLGLAGQETQYF
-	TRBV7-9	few	CASSPRGAKKDTQYF
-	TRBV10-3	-	CAITEASSYNEQFF
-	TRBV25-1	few	CASSGSGNQPQHF
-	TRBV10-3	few	CAISESRDSWRFF
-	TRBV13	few	CASSLFNTEAFF
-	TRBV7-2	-	CASSSWTPGANVLTF
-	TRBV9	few	CASSPDRNEKLFF
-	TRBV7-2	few	CASSRQGLLRETQYF
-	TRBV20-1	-	CSARVGGLTDTQYF
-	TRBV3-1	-	CASSQTVTYEQYF
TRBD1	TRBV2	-	CASRFRTGGLNTEAFF
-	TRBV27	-	CASRDPRFQETQYF
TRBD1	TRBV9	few	CASSVDGGTDTEAFF
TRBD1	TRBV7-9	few	CASSLRDRAYNEQFF
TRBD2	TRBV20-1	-	CSAGGLAGKYEQYF
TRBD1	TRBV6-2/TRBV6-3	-	CASSSGTVHGYTF
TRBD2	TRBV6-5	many	CASRPGLENTGELFF
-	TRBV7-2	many	CASSLGRRPLSPDTQYF
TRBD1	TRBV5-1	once	CASSSGQVITDTQYF
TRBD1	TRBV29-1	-	CSVEDRAINTGELFF
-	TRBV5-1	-	CASSLDGDTEAFF